This T cell receptor beta chain was sequenced for a study of T cells in Graves' hyperthyroidism and ophthalmopathy (dated by TCRdb to about 2019). Notes on the research overall: Peripheral blood samples were taken at initial diagnosis, before any treatment was given. Whether ophthalmopathy could be predicted prospectively was tested in an independent validation cohort made up of 18 hyperthyroidism patients plus 17 patients who later progressed to ophthalmopathy. After blood sampling, hyperthyroidism patients were treated with methimazole at a starting dose of 30 mg daily, and ophthalmopathy patients were treated with high-dose intravenous methylprednisolone. Thyroid tissue and blood T-cell repertoires from about six Graves' hyperthyroidism patients were also compared in the study. The roughly 100 discovery patients were randomly divided into training and test sets at a 7:3 ratio. The paper reports TCR Vbeta CDR3 sequencing of approximately 140 peripheral blood samples: around 41 ophthalmopathy, some 80 hyperthyroidism and around 17 progressor patients. To identify TCR V-J signatures that set the groups apart, the researchers used a discovery cohort of more than 95 patients, made up of 40 to 45 with Graves' ophthalmopathy and some 56 with stable Graves' hyperthyroidism.

Moderately to severely active disease, a Clinical Activity Score of at least 3, a NOSPECS grade of at least 4, and a duration under 3 months were present in ophthalmopathy patients. Patients with uncontrolled infections, other autoimmune diseases, pregnancy or lactation were excluded. Clinical symptoms, serum thyroxine and TRAb, thyroid ultrasound, and orbital computed tomography formed the basis for the diagnoses. PBMCs were separated from approximately 10 ml of fresh peripheral blood using Ficoll-Paque density gradient centrifugation. Trizol reagent was used to extract total RNA, and RNA quality was then checked on an Agilent 2100 Bioanalyzer. Results the study describes overall, beyond this receptor: Sample size was not statistically predetermined, and investigators were not blinded to group allocation. Most expanded thyroid clonotypes (frequency above 0.001) were also found in blood, which suggests that blood repertoires may mirror thyroid immune responses. A 13 V-J signature model separated ophthalmopathy from stable hyperthyroidism, with roughly 88% sensitivity and 81.08% specificity in cross-validation and 80%/75% in testing. During validation, the model predicted progression to ophthalmopathy a median of about 5.9 months ahead of onset, with roughly 65% sensitivity and about 75% specificity.

The TCR beta CDR3 regions were amplified from the RNA transcripts. A first-round RT-PCR of the TCR CDR3 used the HTBI primer set with the Qiagen OneStep RT-PCR kit. Libraries were constructed in a second round of multiplex PCR, after which size selection and purification were performed. The libraries were sequenced on an Illumina HiSeq2000 using paired-end 100 bp reads. Under the source paper's analysis protocol: SOAPnuke was used to process the raw data, removing reads that contained adapters or uncalled bases, had a mean Phred below 15, or lacked an exact match to the constant primer or identifier. COPE v1.2.5 was used to merge the high-quality paired reads, and each unique nucleotide sequence was defined as a clonotype. MiTCR v1.1 was used to align clonotypes to the IMGT TRBV, TRBD and TRBJ reference segments. The analysis included only V-J combinations with a frequency above 0.0001, which together covered 98% to 99.2% of the repertoires. The TCS score was defined as the ratio of F50 (clonal expansion) to E x V (chaos), calculated using BLOSUM62-based TCRdist between CDR3 peptides within each V-J. Welch's t-statistics and random forest reduced around 520 V-J features to about 13, which were used in a naive Bayes classifier (R e1071). In-frame beta chains were kept once TCRdb had trimmed the public reads at Q25 with fastp and called clones with MiXCR. Rows merge per CDR3 protein into single entries with the most common DNA and genes. These V and J calls originate from TCRdb's pipeline instead of the authors' own analysis. In all, the sample holds around 390,000 distinct CDR3 sequences, and more than 12% of those were seen once. Of the sample, roughly 21% is held by the ten largest clones.

This clonotype has at least ten counts. The specificity of this receptor is unknown. No per-base quality is available; no much larger clone lies one base away. The specimen sequenced was blood. This TCR was recovered from a woman in her 30s with Graves' ophthalmopathy.

The CDR3: CASRETWGPQHF. The DNA is as follows: TGTGCCAGCAGAGAGACTTGGGGGCCCCAGCATTTT. The V and J segments used are TRBV2 and TRBJ1-5; the D gene lacks a confident call. CDR1 and CDR2 (SNHLY, FYNNEI) derive from the germline V gene. Trimming at the junction amounts to 6 bases on V and 9 bases on J, and the germline ends lie 12 bases apart. From its cysteine to its phenylalanine, the CDR3 spans 12 amino acids. The sequence is cut down to CDR3 DNA, 36 bases in frame from base 1.